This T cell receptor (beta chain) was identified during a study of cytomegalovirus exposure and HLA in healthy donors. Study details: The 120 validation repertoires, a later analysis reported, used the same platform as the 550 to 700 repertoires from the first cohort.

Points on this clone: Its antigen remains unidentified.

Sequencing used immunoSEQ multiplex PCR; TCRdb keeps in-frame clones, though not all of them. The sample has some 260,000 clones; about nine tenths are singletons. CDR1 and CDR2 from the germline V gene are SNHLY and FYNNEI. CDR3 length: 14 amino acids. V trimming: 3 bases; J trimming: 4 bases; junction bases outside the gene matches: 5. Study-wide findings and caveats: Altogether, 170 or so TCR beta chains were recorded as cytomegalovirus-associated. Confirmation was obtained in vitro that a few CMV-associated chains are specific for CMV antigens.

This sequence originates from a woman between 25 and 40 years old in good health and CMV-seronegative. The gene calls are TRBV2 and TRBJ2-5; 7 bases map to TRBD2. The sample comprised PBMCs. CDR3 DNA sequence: TGTGCCAGCAGTGATTCGGGGGGAAGAGAGACCCAGTACTTC. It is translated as CASSDSGGRETQYF. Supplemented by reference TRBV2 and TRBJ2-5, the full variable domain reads EPEVTQTPSHQVTQMGQEVILRCVPISNHLYFYWYRQILGQKVEFLVSFYNNEISEKSEIFDDQFSVERPDGSNFTLKIRSTKLEDSAMYFCASSDSGGRETQYFGPGTRLLVL.